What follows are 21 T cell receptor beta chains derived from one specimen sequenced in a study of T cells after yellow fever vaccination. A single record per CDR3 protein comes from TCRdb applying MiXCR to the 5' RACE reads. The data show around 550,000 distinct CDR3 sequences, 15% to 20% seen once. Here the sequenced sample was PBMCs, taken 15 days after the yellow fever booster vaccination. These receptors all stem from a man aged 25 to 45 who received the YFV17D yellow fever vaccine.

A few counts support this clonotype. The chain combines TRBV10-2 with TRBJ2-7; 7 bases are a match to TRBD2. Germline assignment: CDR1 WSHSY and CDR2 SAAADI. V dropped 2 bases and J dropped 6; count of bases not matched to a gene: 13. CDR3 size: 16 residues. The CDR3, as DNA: TGCGCCAGCAGTGAGCCGCGGGGCGGGAGAATCGGCGAGCAGTACTTC. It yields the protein CASSEPRGGRIGEQYF.

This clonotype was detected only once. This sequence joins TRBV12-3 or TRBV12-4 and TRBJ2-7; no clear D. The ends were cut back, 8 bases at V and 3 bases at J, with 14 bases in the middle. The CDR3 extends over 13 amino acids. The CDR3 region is CASENSGVYEQYF. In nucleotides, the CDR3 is TGTGCCAGCGAAAACTCGGGTGTCTACGAGCAGTACTTC.

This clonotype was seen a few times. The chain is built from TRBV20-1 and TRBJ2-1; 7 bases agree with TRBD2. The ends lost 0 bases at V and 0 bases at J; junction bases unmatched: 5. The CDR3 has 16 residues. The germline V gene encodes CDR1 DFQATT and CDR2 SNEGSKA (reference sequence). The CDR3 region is CSARDGGRASYNEQFF. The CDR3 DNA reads TGCAGTGCTAGAGATGGGGGGAGGGCCTCCTACAATGAGCAGTTCTTC.

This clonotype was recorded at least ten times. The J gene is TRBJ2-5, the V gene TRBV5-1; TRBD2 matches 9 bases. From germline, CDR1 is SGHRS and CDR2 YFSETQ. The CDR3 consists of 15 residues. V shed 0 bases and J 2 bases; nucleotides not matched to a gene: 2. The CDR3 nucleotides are TGCGCCAGCAGCTTGGTTAGCGGGAGTCAAGAGACCCAGTACTTC. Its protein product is CASSLVSGSQETQYF.

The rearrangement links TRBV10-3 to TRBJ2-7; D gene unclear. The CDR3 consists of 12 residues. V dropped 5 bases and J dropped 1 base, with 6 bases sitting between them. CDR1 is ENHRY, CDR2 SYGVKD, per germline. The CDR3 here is CAISPGSYEQYF. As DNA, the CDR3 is TGTGCCATCAGTCCAGGATCCTACGAGCAGTACTTC.

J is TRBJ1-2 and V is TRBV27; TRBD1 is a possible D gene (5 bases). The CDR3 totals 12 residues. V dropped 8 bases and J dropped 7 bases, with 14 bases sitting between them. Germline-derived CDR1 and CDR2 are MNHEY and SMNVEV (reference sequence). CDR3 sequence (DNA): TGTGCCAGCGGGACCCTCGAGGGTGGCTACACCTTC. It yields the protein CASGTLEGGYTF.

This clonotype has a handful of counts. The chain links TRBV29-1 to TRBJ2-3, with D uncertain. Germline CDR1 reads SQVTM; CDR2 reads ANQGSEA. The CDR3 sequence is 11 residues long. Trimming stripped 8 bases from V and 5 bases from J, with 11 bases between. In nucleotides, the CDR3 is TGCAGCTCCCTAATGCGAGATACGCAGTATTTT. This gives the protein CSSLMRDTQYF.

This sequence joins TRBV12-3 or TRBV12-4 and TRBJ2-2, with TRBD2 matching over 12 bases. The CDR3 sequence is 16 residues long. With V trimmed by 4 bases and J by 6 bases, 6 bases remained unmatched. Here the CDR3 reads CASSYPSGRGSGELFF. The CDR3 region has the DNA TGTGCCAGCAGTTACCCTAGCGGGAGGGGTTCCGGGGAGCTGTTTTTT.

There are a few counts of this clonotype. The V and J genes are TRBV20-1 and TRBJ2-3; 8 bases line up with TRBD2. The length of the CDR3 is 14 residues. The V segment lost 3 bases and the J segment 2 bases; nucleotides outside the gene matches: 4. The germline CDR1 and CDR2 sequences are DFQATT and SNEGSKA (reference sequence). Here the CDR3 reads CSARPSGLTDTQYF. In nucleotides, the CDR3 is TGCAGTGCTAGGCCTAGCGGGCTCACAGATACGCAGTATTTT.

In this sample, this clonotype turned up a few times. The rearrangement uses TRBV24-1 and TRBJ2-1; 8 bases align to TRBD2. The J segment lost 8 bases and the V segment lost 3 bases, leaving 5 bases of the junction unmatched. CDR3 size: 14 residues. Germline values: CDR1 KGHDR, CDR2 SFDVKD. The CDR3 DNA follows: TGTGCCACCAGTGATCGGACTAGCCGGGATGAGCAGTTCTTC. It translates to CATSDRTSRDEQFF.

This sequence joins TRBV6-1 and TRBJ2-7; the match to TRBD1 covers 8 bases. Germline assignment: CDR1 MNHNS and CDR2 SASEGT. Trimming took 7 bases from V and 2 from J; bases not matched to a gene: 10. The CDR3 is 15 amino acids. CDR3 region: CASTAGTGDTYEQYF. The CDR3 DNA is TGTGCCAGCACCGCCGGGACAGGCGACACCTACGAGCAGTACTTC.

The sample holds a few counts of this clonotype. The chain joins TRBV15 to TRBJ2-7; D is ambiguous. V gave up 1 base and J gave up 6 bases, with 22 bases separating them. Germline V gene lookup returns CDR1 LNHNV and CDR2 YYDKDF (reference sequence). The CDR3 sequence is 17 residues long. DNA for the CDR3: TGTGCCACCAGCAGAGCAACGACCCCCGTTTACGCTGCCGAGCAGTACTTC. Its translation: CATSRATTPVYAAEQYF.

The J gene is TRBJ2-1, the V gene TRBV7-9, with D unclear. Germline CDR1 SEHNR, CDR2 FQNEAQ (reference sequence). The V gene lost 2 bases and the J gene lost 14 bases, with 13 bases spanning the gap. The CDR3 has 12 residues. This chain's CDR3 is CASSLIRSSEFF. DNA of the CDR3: TGTGCCAGCAGCTTAATACGGTCATCGGAGTTCTTC.

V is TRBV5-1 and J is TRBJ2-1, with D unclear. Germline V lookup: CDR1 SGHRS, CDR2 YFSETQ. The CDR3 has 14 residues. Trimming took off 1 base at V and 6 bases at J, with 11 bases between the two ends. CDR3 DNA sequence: TGCGCCAGCAGCTTGTCGGCGAAGACCAATGAGCAGTTCTTC. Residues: CASSLSAKTNEQFF.

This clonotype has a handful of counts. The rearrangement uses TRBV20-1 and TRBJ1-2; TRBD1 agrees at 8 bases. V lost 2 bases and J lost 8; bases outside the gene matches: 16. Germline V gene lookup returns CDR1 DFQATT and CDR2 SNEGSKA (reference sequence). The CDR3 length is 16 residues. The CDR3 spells CSARLSRPDRGGGYTF. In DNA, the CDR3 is TGCAGTGCTAGACTCTCCCGCCCTGACAGGGGAGGAGGCTACACCTTC.

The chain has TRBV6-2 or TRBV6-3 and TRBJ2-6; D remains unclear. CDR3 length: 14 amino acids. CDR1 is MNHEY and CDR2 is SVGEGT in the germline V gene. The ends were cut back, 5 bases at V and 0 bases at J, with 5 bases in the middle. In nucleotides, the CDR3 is TGTGCCAGCAGTCACCTCTCTGGGGCCAACGTCCTGACTTTC. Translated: CASSHLSGANVLTF.

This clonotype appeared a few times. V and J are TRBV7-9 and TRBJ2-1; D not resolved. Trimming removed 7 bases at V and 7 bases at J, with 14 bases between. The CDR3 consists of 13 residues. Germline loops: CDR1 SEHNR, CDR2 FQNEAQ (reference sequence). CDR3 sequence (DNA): TGTGCCAGCACAAAGTTTCTCCTGAATGAGCAGTTCTTC. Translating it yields CASTKFLLNEQFF.

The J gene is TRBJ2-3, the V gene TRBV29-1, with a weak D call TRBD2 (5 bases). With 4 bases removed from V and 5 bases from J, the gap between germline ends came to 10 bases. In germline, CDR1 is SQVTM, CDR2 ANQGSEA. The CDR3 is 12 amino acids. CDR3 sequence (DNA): TGCAGCGTTGGGGCGAGGGAAGATACGCAGTATTTT. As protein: CSVGAREDTQYF.

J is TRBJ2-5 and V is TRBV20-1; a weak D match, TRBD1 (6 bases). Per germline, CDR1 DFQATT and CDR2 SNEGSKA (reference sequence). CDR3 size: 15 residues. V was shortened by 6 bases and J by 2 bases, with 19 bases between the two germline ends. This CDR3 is CSAASDGTQQETQYF. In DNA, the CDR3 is TGCAGTGCGGCTTCCGACGGGACACAACAAGAGACCCAGTACTTC.

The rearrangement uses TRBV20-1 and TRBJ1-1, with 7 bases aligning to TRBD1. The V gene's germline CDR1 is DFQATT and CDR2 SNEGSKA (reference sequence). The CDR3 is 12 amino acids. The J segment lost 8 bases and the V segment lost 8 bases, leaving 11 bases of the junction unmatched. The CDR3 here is CSRQGEGMEAFF. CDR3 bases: TGCAGTCGACAGGGCGAGGGGATGGAAGCTTTCTTT.

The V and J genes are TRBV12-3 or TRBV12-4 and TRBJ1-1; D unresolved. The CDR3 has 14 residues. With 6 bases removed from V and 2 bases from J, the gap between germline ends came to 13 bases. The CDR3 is CASRPSLVNTEAFF. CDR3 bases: TGTGCCAGCAGACCTTCCCTCGTAAACACTGAAGCTTTCTTT.